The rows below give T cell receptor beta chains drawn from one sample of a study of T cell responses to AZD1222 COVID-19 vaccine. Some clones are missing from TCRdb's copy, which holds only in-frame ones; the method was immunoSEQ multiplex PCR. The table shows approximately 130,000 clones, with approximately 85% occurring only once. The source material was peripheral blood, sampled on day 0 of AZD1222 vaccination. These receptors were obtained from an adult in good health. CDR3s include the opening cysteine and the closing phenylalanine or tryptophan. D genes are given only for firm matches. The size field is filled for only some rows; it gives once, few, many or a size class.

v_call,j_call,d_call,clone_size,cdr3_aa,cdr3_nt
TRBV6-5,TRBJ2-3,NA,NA,CASRYAVGDTQYF,TGTGCCAGCAGATACGCGGTGGGGGATACGCAGTATTTT
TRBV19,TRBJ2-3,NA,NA,CASKSGVTSTDTQYF,TGTGCCAGTAAATCTGGCGTGACTAGCACAGATACGCAGTATTTT
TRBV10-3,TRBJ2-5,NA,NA,CAISAGYQETQYF,TGTGCCATCAGTGCTGGGTATCAAGAGACCCAGTACTTC
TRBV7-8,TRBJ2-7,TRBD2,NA,CASSLSSGKGEQYF,TGTGCCAGCAGCTTAAGTAGCGGGAAGGGCGAGCAGTACTTC
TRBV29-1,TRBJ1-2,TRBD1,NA,CSVGTGLYGYTF,TGCAGCGTGGGGACAGGGCTCTATGGCTACACCTTC
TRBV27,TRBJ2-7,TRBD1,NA,CASSLSKGDSSYEQYF,TGTGCCAGCAGTTTATCGAAGGGGGACAGTTCCTACGAGCAGTACTTC
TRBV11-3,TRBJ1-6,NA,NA,CASSEVQGHSPLHF,TGTGCCAGCAGCGAAGTTCAGGGACATTCACCCCTCCACTTT
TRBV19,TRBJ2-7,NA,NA,CASSRKRNAYEQYF,TGTGCCAGTAGTCGAAAGCGGAACGCCTACGAGCAGTACTTC
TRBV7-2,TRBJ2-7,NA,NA,CASSVQILGDEQYF,TGTGCCAGCAGCGTACAGATTCTGGGCGACGAGCAGTACTTC
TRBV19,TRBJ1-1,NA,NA,CASSTYPVTEAFF,TGTGCCAGTAGTACCTACCCGGTCACTGAAGCTTTCTTT
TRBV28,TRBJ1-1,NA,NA,CASNPGDRQNTEAFF,TGTGCCAGCAACCCCGGGGACCGACAGAACACTGAAGCTTTCTTT
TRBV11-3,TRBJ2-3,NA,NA,CASSPFQGGDTQYF,TGTGCCAGCAGCCCATTCCAGGGGGGAGATACGCAGTATTTT
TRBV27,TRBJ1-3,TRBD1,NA,CASGDRGSGNTIYF,TGTGCCAGCGGGGACAGGGGCTCTGGAAACACCATATATTTT
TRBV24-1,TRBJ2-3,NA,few,CATSDLQGFGADTQYF,TGTGCCACCAGTGATTTGCAAGGCTTTGGAGCAGATACGCAGTATTTT
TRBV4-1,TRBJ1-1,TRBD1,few,CASSQDPRQGPDTEAFF,TGCGCCAGCAGCCAAGACCCCCGACAGGGGCCGGACACTGAAGCTTTCTTT
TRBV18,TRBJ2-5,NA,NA,CASSPPGRTKETQYF,TGTGCCAGCTCACCACCAGGCAGGACCAAAGAGACCCAGTACTTC
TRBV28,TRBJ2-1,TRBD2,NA,CASSGLAGPYNEQFF,TGTGCCAGCAGTGGACTAGCGGGGCCTTACAATGAGCAGTTCTTC
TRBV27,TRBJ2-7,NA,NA,CASSLVYPYEQYF,TGTGCCAGCAGTCTTGTCTATCCCTACGAGCAGTACTTC
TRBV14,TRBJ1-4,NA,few,CASSQVRGEKLFF,TGTGCCAGCAGCCAAGTCAGGGGTGAAAAACTGTTTTTT
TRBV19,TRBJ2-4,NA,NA,CASTRQSWDIQYF,TGTGCCAGTACCAGACAGTCTTGGGACATTCAGTACTTC
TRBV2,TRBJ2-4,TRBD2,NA,CARTSLAGSKNIQYF,TGTGCCAGAACCTCACTAGCGGGTTCCAAAAACATTCAGTACTTC
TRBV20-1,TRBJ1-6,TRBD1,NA,CSASSSGQGQYSPLHF,TGCAGTGCTAGTTCTTCGGGACAGGGGCAGTATTCACCCCTCCACTTT
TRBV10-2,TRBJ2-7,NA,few,CAVGGGVSYEQYF,TGCGCCGTGGGAGGTGGGGTTTCCTACGAGCAGTACTTC
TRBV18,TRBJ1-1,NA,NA,CASSPQGPDTEAFF,TGTGCCAGCTCACCACAGGGGCCTGACACTGAAGCTTTCTTT
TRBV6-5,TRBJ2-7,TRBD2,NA,CASRRGGSTDEQYF,TGTGCCAGCAGGCGGGGCGGGAGTACTGACGAGCAGTACTTC
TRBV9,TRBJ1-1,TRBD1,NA,CASSVGLGGGWAEAFF,TGTGCCAGCAGCGTAGGGCTTGGAGGGGGCTGGGCTGAAGCTTTCTTT
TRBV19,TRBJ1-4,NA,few,CASSPVTGRGREKLFF,TGTGCCAGTAGTCCAGTGACCGGTCGGGGGAGGGAAAAACTGTTTTTT
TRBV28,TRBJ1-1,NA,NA,CASSSHDMTEAFF,TGTGCCAGCAGTTCACATGACATGACTGAAGCTTTCTTT
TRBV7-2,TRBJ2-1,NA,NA,CASSLSYNEQFF,TGTGCCAGCAGCTTAAGTTACAATGAGCAGTTCTTC
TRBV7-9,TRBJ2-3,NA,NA,CASSAVVGTDTQYF,TGTGCCAGCAGCGCCGTGGTGGGCACAGATACGCAGTATTTT
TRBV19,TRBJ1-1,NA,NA,CASSIGVNTEAFF,TGTGCCAGTAGTATCGGAGTGAACACTGAAGCTTTCTTT
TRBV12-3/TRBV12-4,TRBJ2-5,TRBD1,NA,CASGTVAQETQYF,TGTGCCAGCGGGACAGTGGCCCAAGAGACCCAGTACTTC
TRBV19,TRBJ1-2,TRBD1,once,CASSDKGAGHYGYTF,TGTGCCAGTAGTGATAAGGGGGCCGGTCACTATGGCTACACCTTC
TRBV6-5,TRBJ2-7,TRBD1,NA,CASSWTGGTNEQYF,TGTGCCAGCAGTTGGACAGGGGGCACGAACGAGCAGTACTTC
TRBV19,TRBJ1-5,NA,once,CASSINPPGAGQPQHF,TGTGCCAGTAGTATAAATCCGCCAGGGGCAGGTCAGCCCCAGCATTTT
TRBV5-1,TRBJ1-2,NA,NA,CASSLGQTRYGYTF,TGCGCCAGCAGCTTGGGTCAGACCCGCTATGGCTACACCTTC
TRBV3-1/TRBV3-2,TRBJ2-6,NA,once,CASSQAGAVGSSGANVLTF,TGTGCCAGCAGCCAAGCAGGGGCCGTCGGTAGCTCTGGGGCCAACGTCCTGACTTTC
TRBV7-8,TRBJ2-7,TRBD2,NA,CASSLAPGLLYEQYF,TGTGCCAGCAGCTTAGCTCCGGGACTACTCTACGAGCAGTACTTC
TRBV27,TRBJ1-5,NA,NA,CASSLTGIPRLDQPQHF,TGTGCCAGCAGTCTTACGGGGATCCCGCGACTCGATCAGCCCCAGCATTTT
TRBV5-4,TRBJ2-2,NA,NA,CASSLGQVGTGELFF,TGTGCCAGCAGCTTGGGGCAGGTGGGGACCGGGGAGCTGTTTTTT
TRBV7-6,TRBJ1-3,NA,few,CASSLEGDSGNTIYF,TGTGCCAGCAGCTTAGAAGGGGACTCTGGAAACACCATATATTTT
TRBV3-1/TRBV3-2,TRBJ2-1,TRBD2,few,CASSGGPEREGNNEQFF,TGTGCCAGCAGCGGGGGTCCGGAGCGGGAGGGGAACAATGAGCAGTTCTTC
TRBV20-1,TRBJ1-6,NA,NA,CSASSSASYNSPLHF,TGCAGTGCTAGTTCTTCAGCCTCCTATAATTCACCCCTCCACTTT